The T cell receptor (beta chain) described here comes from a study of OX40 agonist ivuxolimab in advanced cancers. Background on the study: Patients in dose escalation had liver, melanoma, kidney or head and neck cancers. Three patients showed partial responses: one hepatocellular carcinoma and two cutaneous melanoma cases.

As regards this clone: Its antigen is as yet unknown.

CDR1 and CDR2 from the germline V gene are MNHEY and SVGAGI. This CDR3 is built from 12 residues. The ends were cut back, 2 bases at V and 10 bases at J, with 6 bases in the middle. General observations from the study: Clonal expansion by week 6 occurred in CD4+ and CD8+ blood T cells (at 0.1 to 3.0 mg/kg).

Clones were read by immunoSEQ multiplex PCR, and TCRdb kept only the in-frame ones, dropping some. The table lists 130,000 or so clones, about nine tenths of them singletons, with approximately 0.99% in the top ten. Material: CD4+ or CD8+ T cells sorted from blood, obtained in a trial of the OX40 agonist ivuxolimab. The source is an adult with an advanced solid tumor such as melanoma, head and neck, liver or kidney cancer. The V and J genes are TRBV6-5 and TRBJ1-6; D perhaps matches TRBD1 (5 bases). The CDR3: CASSYRGSPLHF. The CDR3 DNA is TGTGCCAGCAGTTACAGGGGATCACCCCTCCACTTT.